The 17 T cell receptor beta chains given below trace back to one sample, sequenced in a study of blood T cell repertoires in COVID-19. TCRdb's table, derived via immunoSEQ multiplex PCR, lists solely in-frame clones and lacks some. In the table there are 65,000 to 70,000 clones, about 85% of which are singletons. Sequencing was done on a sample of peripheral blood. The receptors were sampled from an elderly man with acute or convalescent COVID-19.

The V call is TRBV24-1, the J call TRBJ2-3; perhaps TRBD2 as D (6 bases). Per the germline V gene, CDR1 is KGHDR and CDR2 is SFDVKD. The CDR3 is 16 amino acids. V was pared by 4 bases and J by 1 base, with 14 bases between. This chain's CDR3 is CATSDGTASGTDTQYF. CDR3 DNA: TGTGCCACCAGTGACGGGACTGCCAGCGGCACAGATACGCAGTATTTT.

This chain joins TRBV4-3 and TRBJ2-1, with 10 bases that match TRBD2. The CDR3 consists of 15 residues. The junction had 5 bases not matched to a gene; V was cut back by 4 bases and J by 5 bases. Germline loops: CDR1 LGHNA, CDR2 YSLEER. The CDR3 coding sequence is TGCGCCAGCAGCCGAGGTCTAGCGGGGGACAATGAGCAGTTCTTC. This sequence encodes CASSRGLAGDNEQFF.

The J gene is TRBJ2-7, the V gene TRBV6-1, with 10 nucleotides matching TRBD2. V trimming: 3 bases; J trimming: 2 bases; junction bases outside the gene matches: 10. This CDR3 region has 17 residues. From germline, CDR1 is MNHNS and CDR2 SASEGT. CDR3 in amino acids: CASSEVASGSAAYEQYF. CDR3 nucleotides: TGTGCCAGCAGTGAGGTCGCTAGCGGGAGTGCAGCCTACGAGCAGTACTTC.

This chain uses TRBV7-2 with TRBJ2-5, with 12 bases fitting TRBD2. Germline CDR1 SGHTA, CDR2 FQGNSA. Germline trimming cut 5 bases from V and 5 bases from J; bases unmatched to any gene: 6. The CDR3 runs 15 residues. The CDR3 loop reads CASSPRLAGEETQYF. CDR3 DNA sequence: TGTGCCAGCAGCCCTCGACTAGCGGGAGAGGAGACCCAGTACTTC.

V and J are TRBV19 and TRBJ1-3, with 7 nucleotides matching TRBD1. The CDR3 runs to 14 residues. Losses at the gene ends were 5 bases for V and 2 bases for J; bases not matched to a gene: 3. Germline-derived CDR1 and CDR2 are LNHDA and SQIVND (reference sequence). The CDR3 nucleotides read TGTGCCAGTAGTCAACAGGGGACTGGAAACACCATATATTTT. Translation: CASSQQGTGNTIYF.

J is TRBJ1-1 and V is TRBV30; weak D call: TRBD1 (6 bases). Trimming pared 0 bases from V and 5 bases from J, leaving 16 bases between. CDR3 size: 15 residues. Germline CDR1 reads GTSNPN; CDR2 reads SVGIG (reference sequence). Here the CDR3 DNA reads TGTGCCTGGAGTGTAGGGGGGGGCGCGGGGACTGAAGCTTTCTTT. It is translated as CAWSVGGGAGTEAFF.

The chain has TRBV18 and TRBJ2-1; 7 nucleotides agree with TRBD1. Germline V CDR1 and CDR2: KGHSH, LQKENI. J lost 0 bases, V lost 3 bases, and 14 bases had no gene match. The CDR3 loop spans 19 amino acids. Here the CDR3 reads CASSPRDSGSKSSYNEQFF. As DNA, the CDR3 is TGTGCCAGCTCACCCCGGGACAGCGGTTCTAAAAGCTCCTACAATGAGCAGTTCTTC. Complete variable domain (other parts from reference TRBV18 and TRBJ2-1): NAGVMQNPRHLVRRRGQEARLRCSPMKGHSHVYWYRQLPEEGLKFMVYLQKENIIDESGMPKERFSAEFPKEGPSILRIQQVVRGDSAAYFCASSPRDSGSKSSYNEQFFGPGTRLTVL.

CDR3 sequence (DNA): TGCGCCAGCAGCCTTAGACTAGGCGGATCTCCTAGCTCCTACAATGAGCAGTTCTTC. Translated: CASSLRLGGSPSSYNEQFF. J is TRBJ2-1 and V is TRBV5-1; maybe TRBD2 (6 bases). Per germline, CDR1 SGHRS and CDR2 YFSETQ. The length of the CDR3 is 19 residues. Between the trimmed V and J ends, which lost 4 bases and 0 bases, there was a span of 23 bases.

This CDR3 is CATGQGFGNQPQHF. CDR3 DNA sequence: TGTGCCACAGGACAGGGATTTGGTAATCAGCCCCAGCATTTT. The J gene is TRBJ1-5, the V gene TRBV6-5, with 8 positions matching TRBD1. V lost 10 bases to trimming and J lost 4 bases; unmatched junction nucleotides: 9. CDR1 MNHEY and CDR2 SVGAGI come from the germline V gene. There are 14 residues in the CDR3.

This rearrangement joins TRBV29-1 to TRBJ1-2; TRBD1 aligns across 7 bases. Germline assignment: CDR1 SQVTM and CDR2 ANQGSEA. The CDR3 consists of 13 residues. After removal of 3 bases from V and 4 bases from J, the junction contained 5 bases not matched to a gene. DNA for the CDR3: TGCAGCGTTGACCCAGCAGGGGGCTATGGCTACACCTTC. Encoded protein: CSVDPAGGYGYTF. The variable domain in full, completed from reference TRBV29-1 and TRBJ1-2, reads SAVISQKPSRDICQRGTSLTIQCQVDSQVTMMFWYRQQPGQSLTLIATANQGSEATYESGFVIDKFPISRPNLTFSTLTVSNMSPEDSSIYLCSVDPAGGYGYTFGSGTRLTVV.

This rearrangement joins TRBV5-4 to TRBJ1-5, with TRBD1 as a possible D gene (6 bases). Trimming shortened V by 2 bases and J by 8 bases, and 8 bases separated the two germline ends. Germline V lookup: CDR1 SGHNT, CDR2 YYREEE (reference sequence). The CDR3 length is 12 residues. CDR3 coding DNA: TGTGCCAGCAGCTTTCAGGGGAAGCCCCAGCATTTT. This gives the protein CASSFQGKPQHF.

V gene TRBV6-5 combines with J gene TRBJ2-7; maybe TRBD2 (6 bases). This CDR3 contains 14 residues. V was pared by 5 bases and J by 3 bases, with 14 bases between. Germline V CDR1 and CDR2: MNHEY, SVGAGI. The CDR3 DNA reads TGTGCCAGCAGTCGAGAGGGACTTTACTACGAGCAGTACTTC. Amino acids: CASSREGLYYEQYF.

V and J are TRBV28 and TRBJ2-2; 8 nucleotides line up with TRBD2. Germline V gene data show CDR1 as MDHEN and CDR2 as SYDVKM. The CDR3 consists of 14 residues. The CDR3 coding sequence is TGTGCGGTGAACCTAGCGGGGAACACCGGGGAGCTGTTTTTT. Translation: CAVNLAGNTGELFF.

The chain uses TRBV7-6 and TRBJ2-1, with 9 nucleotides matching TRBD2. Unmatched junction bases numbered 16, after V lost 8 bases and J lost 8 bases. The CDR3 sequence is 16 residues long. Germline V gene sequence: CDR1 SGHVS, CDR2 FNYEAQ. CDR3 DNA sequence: TGTGCCAGCGGACCTCGTGGGCTAGCGGGAAAAGATGAGCAGTTCTTC. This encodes CASGPRGLAGKDEQFF.

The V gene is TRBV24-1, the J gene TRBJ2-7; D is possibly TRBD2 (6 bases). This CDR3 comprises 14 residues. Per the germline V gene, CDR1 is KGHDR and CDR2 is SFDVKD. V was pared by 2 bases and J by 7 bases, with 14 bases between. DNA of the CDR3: TGTGCCACCAGTGATTCCCGGTCGGGGAGGGAGCAGTACTTC. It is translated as CATSDSRSGREQYF.

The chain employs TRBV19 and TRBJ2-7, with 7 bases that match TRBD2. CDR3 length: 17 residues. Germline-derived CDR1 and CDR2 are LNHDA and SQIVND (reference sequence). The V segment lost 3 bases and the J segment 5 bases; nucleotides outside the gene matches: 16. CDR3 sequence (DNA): TGTGCCAGTAGTATGTGGGCTAGCGGAAATCTCGCCAACGAGCAGTACTTC. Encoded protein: CASSMWASGNLANEQYF.

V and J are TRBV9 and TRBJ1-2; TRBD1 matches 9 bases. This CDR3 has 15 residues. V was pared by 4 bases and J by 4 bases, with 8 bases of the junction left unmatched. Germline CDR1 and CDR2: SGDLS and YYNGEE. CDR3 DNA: TGTGCCAGCAGCCTTGACAGGGGGAAGGGCTATGGCTACACCTTC. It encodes CASSLDRGKGYGYTF. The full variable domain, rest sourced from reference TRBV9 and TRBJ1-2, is DSGVTQTPKHLITATGQRVTLRCSPRSGDLSVYWYQQSLDQGLQFLIQYYNGEERAKGNILERFSAQQFPDLHSELNLSSLELGDSALYFCASSLDRGKGYGYTFGSGTRLTVV.